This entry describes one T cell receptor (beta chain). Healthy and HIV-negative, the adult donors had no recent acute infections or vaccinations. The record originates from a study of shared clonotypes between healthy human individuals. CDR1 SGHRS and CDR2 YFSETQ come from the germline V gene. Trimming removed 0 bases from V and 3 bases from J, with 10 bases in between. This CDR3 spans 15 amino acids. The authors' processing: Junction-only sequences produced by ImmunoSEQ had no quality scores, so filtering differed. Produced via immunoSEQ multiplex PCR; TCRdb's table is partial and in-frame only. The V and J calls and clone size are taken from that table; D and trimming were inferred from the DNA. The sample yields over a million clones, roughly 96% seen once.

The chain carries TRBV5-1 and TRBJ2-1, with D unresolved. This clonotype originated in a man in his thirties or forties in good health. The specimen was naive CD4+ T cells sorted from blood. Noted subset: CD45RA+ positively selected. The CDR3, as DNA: TGCGCCAGCAGCTTGGATCAGGCCTACTACAATGAGCAGTTCTTC. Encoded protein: CASSLDQAYYNEQFF.